Included here is one T cell receptor beta chain sequence, with context. This clone was counted between two and nine times. The antigen it recognizes is unknown. The record has no base qualities; no much larger clone is one base away. The germline ends are 8 bases apart after V is trimmed by 0 bases and J by 2 bases. The CDR3 sequence holds 14 residues, the cysteine and phenylalanine included. The only DNA kept is the CDR3, 42 bases in frame from the first base. The CDR1 and CDR2 encoded by the germline V gene are SGHRS and YFSETQ. In total, around 600 healthy bone marrow donors made up the cohort. Cohort members were all nominally healthy when sampled, although unrecorded immune exposures were likely present. The donor was CMV seronegative and belonged to the group of 350 or so seronegative cohort members. A peripheral blood sample was provided by each donor, and peripheral blood mononuclear cells were used for TCR beta sequencing. The Qiagen DNeasy Blood Extraction Kit was used to extract genomic DNA from the blood cell samples.

The source of the sample is a study of cytomegalovirus exposure and HLA in healthy donors (dated by TCRdb to about 2017). For context, the study as a whole: According to an earlier analysis of a few hundred of the donors, some 170 million T cells yielded 120 million or so unique TCR beta sequences and about 300 Gb of sequence data. An early release covering around 630 HLA-typed donors comprised about 300 gigabases of sequencing data and some 79 million unique TCR sequences. Among the roughly 400 genotyped donors, around 79% belonged to the genetic ancestry cluster associated with self-reported Caucasian donors. The study was designed to test whether signatures of past pathogen exposure could be identified by cataloging public T cell receptors. The study profiled the T cell repertoires of 500 to 800 subjects by immunosequencing and related them to cytomegalovirus serostatus. Besides the first cohort of roughly 660 subjects, a separate validation cohort made up of 90 to 150 different subjects was used. To predict cytomegalovirus infection status, the study brought together high-throughput TCR immunosequencing, statistical association of individual TCRs with disease status, and machine learning. To study patterns of TCR occurrence, a later analysis re-analyzed previously published TCR beta repertoires from just over 650 donors and added high-resolution HLA genotyping. Rather than using new phenotypic data, the later analysis identified candidate immune exposures from TCR beta sequences and from how often those sequences occurred across donors. An earlier analysis of about 600 of the donors used high-throughput TCR beta sequencing to judge whether each TCR beta V gene segment behaved as functional or pseudogenic. Donor age, sex, ethnicity and CMV serostatus were collected together with the repertoire data. A later genetic analysis took genome-wide SNP genotypes for about three fifths of the roughly 700 donors and used that subset as a discovery cohort. Every repertoire in the discovery cohort had been generated on one and the same sequencing platform. HLA typing included class I and class II loci at four-digit resolution. The number of typed donors differed by locus: about 629-640 for A, B, C, DRB1 and DQB1; 500 to 550 for DQA1; 606 for DPA1; and roughly 450 for DPB1. Because of strong linkage in the cohort, roughly five DR-DQ haplotypes were treated as single units for association and clustering. Among roughly 400 genotyped donors of the cohort, an average of roughly 230,000 unique TCR beta nucleotide sequences was sequenced per donor, of which about 18% were non-productive. Findings and caveats that apply to the study as a whole: According to a later genetic analysis, donors in an Asian-associated ancestry cluster had fewer N-insertions in productive TCRs than the roughly 700-donor mean. A further reported finding was that TCR beta sequences accurately predicted the HLA-A and HLA-B alleles for most subjects in the first cohort. Strong co-occurrence of HLA alleles, especially DR and DQ, made assigning TCR associations to individual alleles difficult. A later analysis associated around 16,000 TCR beta sequences with specific HLA alleles at a false discovery rate of 0.05. Linkage disequilibrium might explain the correlated functional status among segregating V segments, but an unknown experimental factor could not be excluded. V-gene and J-gene trimming of TCR beta chains was associated with a missense DCLRE1C variant in a later genetic analysis, and the association was replicated in an independent cohort. The only immune exposure information available for the cohort was CMV serostatus. In a later analysis, HLA-associated TCR beta chains were found to be more clonally expanded and to have lower generation probabilities than equally common non-associated chains. Roughly uniform sequencing depth across donors was assumed in presence/absence analyses, although this assumption may not hold. In a later analysis, TCR association rates were found to vary across HLA loci, with the most associated TCRs seen for DRB1 alleles and the fewest for HLA-C alleles. In a later analysis, most CMV-associated TCR beta chains were found to appear HLA-restricted, with HLA associations seemingly driven largely by CMV exposure. In the study, around 160 TCR beta chains were listed as associated with cytomegalovirus. The sequencing pipeline was judged likely to have produced a cluster of highly shared sequence variants as a technical artifact. Some IMGT-functional V segments, including TRBV6-2 and TRBV6-3, could not be told apart with the 87-base-pair reads, so those segments were excluded. According to the authors, the approach could potentially be generalized to other disease states and immunological phenotypes. Because HLA typing was missing for some donors at each locus, association tests included only the typed subset. Because counts were too low, roughly 18 rarely observed V segments, including chromosome 9 orphons, were left out of the earlier analysis of over 550 of the donors. Three of the identified cytomegalovirus-associated TCR beta chains were confirmed in vitro to be specific for cytomegalovirus antigens. The cohort was sequenced for TCR beta chains only, and without alpha or paired-chain data the features that could be detected were limited. The classifier was reported to diagnose cytomegalovirus status with high specificity and sensitivity in both the original and validation cohorts. A later analysis reported that several top co-occurrence clusters appeared linked to parvovirus B19, influenza, CMV and Epstein-Barr virus. Most TCR sequences were observed very rarely across donors, whereas some public TCRs were present in many individuals. Broadly in line with IMGT annotations, most TCR beta V segments showed up in productive rearrangements about 90% or about 30% of the time in an earlier analysis of 587 of the donors.

Library method: the immunoSEQ multiplex PCR assay. For the multiplex PCR, a mixture combining 60 forward primers for TCR Vbeta segments and 13 reverse primers for TCR Jbeta segments was used. A multiplex PCR assay on genomic DNA amplified the CDR3 region of rearranged TCR beta genes. Amplified TCR beta libraries were sequenced as 87-base-pair reads on the Illumina HiSeq System. The published analysis was carried out like this. In a later analysis, around 80 million unique TCR beta chains were counted across the roughly 670 repertoires, and around 11 million of these chains were shared by at least two donors. Raw reads were error-corrected and collapsed into unique sequences with a nearest-neighbor algorithm that merged closely related sequences to remove PCR and sequencing errors. To assign V, D and J gene segments, CDR3 sequences were aligned to IMGT reference sequences. Each retained sequence needed at least a six-nucleotide match to both a V gene segment and a J gene segment. A rearrangement counted as productive if the CDR3 had no stop codons and remained in frame with V and J, and every other rearrangement counted as non-productive. CDR3 was defined by IMGT convention, running from the second conserved V-encoded cysteine to the conserved J-encoded phenylalanine. The earlier analysis of about 590 of the donors excluded sequences that lacked an unambiguous match to a single V gene segment. In an earlier analysis of a few hundred of the donors, a V segment was called functional when productive rearrangements were above 56.7%, and segregating when the standard deviation between donors exceeded 5%. A statistical classification framework was built for diagnosing cytomegalovirus status from the catalog of TCR beta chain sequences. In a later analysis, V and J genes were assigned by comparing TCR nucleotide sequences against IMGT/GENE-DB human TR gene sequences. A later analysis assigned CDR3 sequences and most-parsimonious VDJ recombination scenarios with the TCRdist pipeline. In a later analysis, each TCR beta chain was defined by its CDR3 amino acid sequence together with its V-gene family, and reads lacking a unique V-gene family were excluded. A later analysis removed 592 highly shared, low-generation-probability nucleotide sequences to deal with suspected cross-contamination and a sequencing artifact. For each public chain, a later analysis derived a clonal expansion index from normalized ranks of inferred template counts within each repertoire. In a later analysis, generation probabilities were computed using a VDJ recombination model fitted to out-of-frame rearrangements, and the results were checked against IGoR. In a later analysis, hypergeometric tests were used to score TCR-TCR, TCR-HLA and TCR-CMV co-occurrence, with a repertoire-size bias correction applied to TCR pairs. A later analysis estimated false discovery rates by permuting HLA or CMV assignments 20 times. In a later analysis, co-occurring TCRs were grouped using DBSCAN, with TCRdist sequence similarity added in when clustering inside HLA-allele-positive subsets. Repertoires with fewer than 30,000 or more than 120,000 public chains, plus five repertoires with anomalous nucleotide sharing, were excluded from co-occurrence clustering. TCRdb's version of the immuneACCESS table is confined to in-frame rearrangements and falls short of the full clone set. An unresolved V gene accounts for under half of the shortfall where checked; the remainder is of unknown origin. V and J calls and clone size are as listed in that table; D and trimming were resolved from the DNA. This sample is represented by tens of thousands of clones; about 70% of them were singletons. 10% to 11% of the sample lies in the top ten.

The specimen was PBMCs. The chain employs TRBV5-1 and TRBJ2-5, with the D gene too uncertain to name. The receptor was isolated from a young woman in good health and CMV-seronegative. The CDR3 here reads CASSLGGPQETQYF. The DNA sequence is given as TGCGCCAGCAGCTTGGGTGGGCCTCAAGAGACCCAGTACTTC.